Each of the 30 T cell receptor beta chains below was sequenced from the same sample in a study of cytomegalovirus exposure and HLA in healthy donors. The PCR ran on 60 Vbeta and 13 Jbeta primers. The method was immunoSEQ multiplex PCR; TCRdb's version includes in-frame clones alone and lacks a portion of them. The sample includes roughly 250,000 clones, roughly 70% of them seen just once. Sequencing was done on a sample of PBMCs. The receptors come from a female donor in good health and CMV-seronegative.

The chain couples TRBV30 to TRBJ1-5, with TRBD1 matching over 8 bases. Losses at the gene ends were 0 bases for V and 7 bases for J; bases not matched to a gene: 5. The CDR3 is 14 residues long. Germline V gene data show CDR1 as GTSNPN and CDR2 as SVGIG (reference sequence). This chain's CDR3 is CAWSVPGGGQPQHF. In DNA form, the CDR3 reads TGTGCCTGGAGTGTACCAGGGGGCGGACAGCCCCAGCATTTT.

The chain uses TRBV27 and TRBJ2-3; maybe TRBD2 (6 bases). CDR3 size: 15 residues. Trimming shortened V by 0 bases and J by 0 bases, and 7 bases separated the two germline ends. CDR1 is MNHEY and CDR2 is SMNVEV in the germline V gene (reference sequence). The chain's CDR3 is CASSLSGTSTDTQYF. CDR3 sequence (DNA): TGTGCCAGCAGTTTATCTGGGACTAGCACAGATACGCAGTATTTT.

The V and J genes are TRBV9 and TRBJ2-5, with D perhaps TRBD2 (6 bases). Trimming took off 2 bases at V and 0 bases at J, with 11 bases between the two ends. The CDR3 is made up of 15 amino acids. Germline V gene lookup returns CDR1 SGDLS and CDR2 YYNGEE. The CDR3 is CASSVALANQETQYF. Written as DNA, the CDR3 is TGTGCCAGCAGCGTTGCCCTAGCGAACCAAGAGACCCAGTACTTC.

The rearrangement joins TRBV4-1 to TRBJ1-1, with TRBD1 as a possible D gene (5 bases). V lost 3 bases and J 4 bases, leaving 9 bases between the germline ends. The CDR3 length is 13 residues. CDR1 and CDR2 (germline): MGHRA, YSYEKL. The DNA of the CDR3 is TGCGCCAGCAGCCACTCAAGGGGCACTGAAGCTTTCTTT. As protein: CASSHSRGTEAFF.

Only a few counts were recorded for this clone. The CDR3 nucleotides read TGTGCCAGCAGTTACACCCGGGACAGGGGCGATGGCTACACCTTC. It codes for CASSYTRDRGDGYTF. The chain employs TRBV6-5 and TRBJ1-2; 10 bases align to TRBD1. The germline gives CDR1 MNHEY, CDR2 SVGAGI. The CDR3 has 15 residues. V shed 2 bases, J shed 6 bases, and the junction held 6 bases outside the gene matches.

The chain combines TRBV6-1 with TRBJ2-3; D is unclear. Per germline, CDR1 MNHNS and CDR2 SASEGT. Trimming left V 7 bases short and J 6 bases short, with 17 bases between. The CDR3 length is 14 residues. The CDR3 here is CASIEFELLDTQYF. The CDR3 DNA is TGTGCCAGCATCGAGTTCGAGCTTTTGGATACGCAGTATTTT.

This clone was picked up a small number of times. The chain is built from TRBV27 and TRBJ2-2, with 7 bases identical to TRBD1. In germline, CDR1 is MNHEY, CDR2 SMNVEV (reference sequence). V lost 5 bases, J lost 4 bases, and 7 bases stayed unmatched. The CDR3 has 15 residues. CDR3 nucleotide sequence: TGTGCCAGCAGTCGTACAGGGGTTACCACCGGGGAGCTGTTTTTT. The encoded protein is CASSRTGVTTGELFF.

This clone was detected only a few times. The rearrangement uses TRBV20-1 and TRBJ2-3, with D hard to call. Trimming removed 6 bases at V and 14 bases at J, with 15 bases between. Germline-derived CDR1 and CDR2 are DFQATT and SNEGSKA (reference sequence). The CDR3 runs to 10 residues. CDR3 loop: CSASPSALYF. The CDR3 DNA reads as TGCAGTGCGTCCCCTAGTGCTCTGTATTTT.

The chain combines TRBV5-6 with TRBJ2-7, with D perhaps TRBD1 (5 bases). V shed 4 bases and J shed 2 bases, with 16 bases lying between them. This CDR3 region has 15 residues. Germline V gene data show CDR1 as SGHDT and CDR2 as YYEEEE. CDR3 sequence reads: CASSVDSRPPYEQYF. The DNA for the CDR3 is TGTGCCAGCAGCGTTGACAGCCGACCCCCCTACGAGCAGTACTTC. Together with reference TRBV5-6 and TRBJ2-7, the CDR3 gives the full variable domain: DAGVTQSPTHLIKTRGQQVTLRCSPKSGHDTVSWYQQALGQGPQFIFQYYEEEERQRGNFPDRFSGHQFPNYSSELNVNALLLGDSALYLCASSVDSRPPYEQYFGPGTRLTVT.

The chain uses TRBV7-8 and TRBJ2-1; D is ambiguous. Germline-derived CDR1 and CDR2 are SGHVS and FQNEAQ. This CDR3 comprises 17 residues. Deletions cut 0 bases from V and 5 bases from J, with 17 bases between. Here the CDR3 reads CASSLALEVEGDNEQFF. CDR3 in DNA: TGTGCCAGCAGCTTAGCTCTAGAGGTCGAAGGAGACAATGAGCAGTTCTTC. The full variable domain, with the rest looked up from reference TRBV7-8 and TRBJ2-1, is GAGVSQSPRYKVAKRGQDVALRCDPISGHVSLFWYQQALGQGPEFLTYFQNEAQLDKSGLPSDRFFAERPEGSVSTLKIQRTQQEDSAVYLCASSLALEVEGDNEQFFGPGTRLTVL.

The chain employs TRBV11-3 and TRBJ2-5; TRBD2 matches at 8 bases. CDR3 length: 15 residues. Germline-derived CDR1 and CDR2 are SGHNT and YENEEA. Trimming cost V 0 bases and J 11 bases; bases outside gene matches: 11. The DNA for the CDR3 is TGTGCCAGCAGCTTAGAGGGGACTAGAATTAGGGAGCAGTACTTC. This gives the protein CASSLEGTRIREQYF.

The chain links TRBV28 to TRBJ1-5, with 7 bases that match TRBD1. Per the germline V gene, CDR1 is MDHEN and CDR2 is SYDVKM. This CDR3 has 15 residues. The V gene end was trimmed by 3 bases and the J gene end by 7 bases; junction bases not matched to a gene: 9. CDR3 sequence: CASSFQRQGTQPQHF. CDR3 in DNA: TGTGCCAGCAGTTTTCAGAGACAGGGTACCCAGCCCCAGCATTTT.

This chain uses TRBV5-5 with TRBJ2-1; a possible D gene is TRBD2 (5 bases). The length of the CDR3 is 13 residues. CDR1 SGHKS and CDR2 YYEKEE come from the germline V gene (reference sequence). V lost 4 bases, J lost 10 bases, and 15 bases lay in between. This CDR3 is CASSEGPHGEQFF. CDR3 coding DNA: TGTGCCAGCAGCGAGGGCCCTCACGGGGAGCAGTTCTTC.

This chain links TRBV27 with TRBJ2-7, with 12 bases that match TRBD2. Trimming removed 4 bases from V and 3 bases from J; junction bases left unmatched: 4. This CDR3 is 15 amino acids long. Germline assignment: CDR1 MNHEY and CDR2 SMNVEV (reference sequence). The DNA of the CDR3 is TGTGCCAGCAGTTCCCCGACTAGCGGGAGCTACGAGCAGTACTTC. Its protein product is CASSSPTSGSYEQYF.

The chain is built from TRBV10-2 and TRBJ1-2; tentative D call: TRBD1 (5 bases). Germline V CDR1 and CDR2: WSHSY, SAAADI. There are 13 residues in the CDR3. V was shortened by 4 bases and J by 5 bases, with 11 bases between the two germline ends. CDR3 in amino acids: CASSVGDSYGYTF. The CDR3 nucleotides read TGCGCCAGCAGTGTCGGGGACTCTTATGGCTACACCTTC.

The chain uses TRBV6-1 and TRBJ2-7; a weak D match, TRBD2 (5 bases). The CDR3 contains 14 residues. Trimming stripped 3 bases from V and 9 bases from J, with 18 bases between. Germline lookup yields CDR1 MNHNS and CDR2 SASEGT. The CDR3, as DNA: TGTGCCAGCAGTGACCGGGCCAACCCTCGGGGGCAGTACTTC. It yields the protein CASSDRANPRGQYF.

The J gene is TRBJ2-7, the V gene TRBV27; 9 bases are shared with TRBD2. The CDR3 runs to 16 residues. V was clipped by 7 bases and J by 2 bases; unmatched bases: 12. Germline values: CDR1 MNHEY, CDR2 SMNVEV (reference sequence). CDR3 sequence reads: CASIYGVREGPYEQYF. The CDR3 DNA is TGTGCCAGCATTTACGGGGTGCGGGAGGGGCCCTACGAGCAGTACTTC.

This clone was recorded a few times. The rearrangement uses TRBV6-5 and TRBJ2-5, with TRBD2 matching over 8 bases. The DNA end lines up better with TRBJ2-7; the J call may be wrong. The CDR3 has 14 residues. Germline V gene sequence: CDR1 MNHEY, CDR2 SVGAGI. The CDR3 loop is CASRPGTSSPEQYF. The CDR3 DNA reads as TGTGCCAGCAGGCCCGGGACTAGTAGCCCCGAGCAGTACTTC.

This clone was recorded a few times. CDR3 residues: CATASSGYEQYF. The CDR3 DNA follows: TGTGCCACAGCTAGTAGTGGCTACGAGCAGTACTTC. The genes are TRBV10-3 and TRBJ2-7; unclear D gene. This CDR3 spans 12 amino acids. CDR1 ENHRY and CDR2 SYGVKD come from the germline V gene. Deletions cut 10 bases from V and 3 bases from J, with 13 bases between.

This rearrangement joins TRBV10-3 to TRBJ2-7; 7 positions agree with TRBD1. V dropped 3 bases and J dropped 0; count of bases not matched to a gene: 8. The germline V gene has CDR1 ENHRY and CDR2 SYGVKD. CDR3 length: 16 residues. DNA for the CDR3: TGTGCCATCAGTGATCAGGTACAGGGGAGCTCCTACGAGCAGTACTTC. Its protein is CAISDQVQGSSYEQYF.

J is TRBJ2-7 and V is TRBV28; 7 bases map to TRBD2. The V gene end was trimmed by 10 bases and the J gene end by 4 bases; junction bases not matched to a gene: 10. Germline CDR1 reads MDHEN; CDR2 reads SYDVKM. The CDR3 has 13 amino acids. CDR3 in amino acids: CATGGAGWYEQYF. The CDR3 DNA reads TGTGCCACGGGGGGAGCAGGGTGGTACGAGCAGTACTTC.

The CDR3 protein is CASQGLGQGSGEAFF. The CDR3 DNA is TGCGCCAGCCAGGGGCTGGGACAGGGTAGTGGTGAAGCTTTCTTT. The chain has TRBV5-1 and TRBJ1-1, with 9 bases identical to TRBD1. Germline CDR1 and CDR2: SGHRS and YFSETQ. This CDR3 is 15 amino acids long. The junction had 14 bases not matched to a gene; V was cut back by 7 bases and J by 7 bases.

This chain uses TRBV7-2 with TRBJ2-2, with D perhaps TRBD1 (8 bases). The CDR3 spans 16 residues. V was cut by 2 bases and J by 4 bases, with 14 bases left in between. The V gene's germline CDR1 is SGHTA and CDR2 FQGNSA. CDR3 sequence reads: CASSLNRGGVTGELFF. CDR3 DNA sequence: TGTGCCAGCAGCTTAAACAGGGGGGGCGTCACCGGGGAGCTGTTTTTT.

The chain has TRBV6-1 and TRBJ1-3; TRBD1 is a possible D gene (6 bases). In germline, CDR1 is MNHNS, CDR2 SASEGT. The CDR3 loop spans 16 amino acids. V was shortened by 3 bases and J by 8 bases, with 20 bases between the two germline ends. CDR3 nucleotides: TGTGCCAGCAGTGATTTAAACAGGGCGTCGGTTTACACCATATATTTT. Protein sequence: CASSDLNRASVYTIYF.

V usage is TRBV6-6 and J usage is TRBJ1-5; D is possibly TRBD1 (6 bases). The germline gives CDR1 MNHNY, CDR2 SVGAGI (reference sequence). CDR3 length equals 14 residues. The ends were cut back, 8 bases at V and 2 bases at J, with 13 bases in the middle. CDR3 in DNA: TGTGCCAGCGCAGGGGCGCGGGGCAATCAGCCCCAGCATTTT. It encodes CASAGARGNQPQHF.

The V gene is TRBV5-1, the J gene TRBJ2-7; 11 bases line up with TRBD2. J gave up 4 bases and V 2 bases, and 11 bases lay outside the gene matches. This CDR3 has 17 amino acids. Germline V CDR1 and CDR2: SGHRS, YFSETQ. CDR3 in amino acids: CASSLGGPGLAAYEQYF. The CDR3 DNA reads TGCGCCAGCAGCTTAGGGGGTCCGGGACTAGCGGCTTACGAGCAGTACTTC.

J is TRBJ2-1 and V is TRBV6-5; 11 positions match TRBD2. Trimming cost V 6 bases and J 8 bases; bases outside gene matches: 9. Germline CDR1 and CDR2: MNHEY and SVGAGI. This CDR3 has 15 amino acids. CDR3 nucleotide sequence: TGTGCCAGCAGCCTTAGCGGGAGGGCTCGGGATGAGCAGTTCTTC. Translating it yields CASSLSGRARDEQFF.

This chain links TRBV27 with TRBJ2-7, with TRBD1 matching 7 bases. Germline values: CDR1 MNHEY, CDR2 SMNVEV (reference sequence). The CDR3 is 16 amino acids. V was clipped by 0 bases and J by 2 bases; unmatched bases: 7. The CDR3 DNA is TGTGCCAGCAGTTTATCGGGGGACAGCAGAGCCTACGAGCAGTACTTC. Its translation: CASSLSGDSRAYEQYF.

This clone was found a few times. One junction end disagrees with the germline gene, perhaps due to a read error. The J gene is TRBJ1-1, the V gene TRBV7-7; D remains ambiguous. The CDR3 runs 13 residues. Germline-derived CDR1 and CDR2 are SSHAT and FNYEAQ (reference sequence). The CDR3 here is CASSLDRNTEAFF. The CDR3 DNA sequence: TGTGCTAGCAGTCTAGATAGGAACACTGAAGCTTTCTTT.

The V call is TRBV7-2, the J call TRBJ2-7, with TRBD2 identical over 11 bases. The CDR3 extends over 15 amino acids. CDR1 SGHTA and CDR2 FQGNSA come from the germline V gene. V was clipped by 6 bases and J by 1 base; unmatched bases: 5. CDR3: CASRRGTSGSYEQYF. The CDR3 DNA follows: TGTGCCAGCAGGAGAGGGACTAGCGGATCCTACGAGCAGTACTTC.